Below, one T cell receptor beta chain is given with its context. This sample is drawn from a study of ipilimumab plus nivolumab after autologous stem cell transplantation. Study as a whole: The DLBCL cohort had primary refractory and relapsed disease, with 18-month progression-free survival of roughly 85% and 28%.

Starting 14 to 28 days after autologous transplant, ipilimumab 1 mg/kg was given. The data were produced by immunoSEQ multiplex PCR, yet TCRdb's version contains in-frame clones alone and is incomplete. This sample has 9,000 to 15,000 clones, with 69% found just once. The sequence was collected from a male donor with diffuse large B-cell lymphoma. Sequenced here: PBMCs, sampled in a trial of ipilimumab plus nivolumab as post-transplant consolidation.

In DNA form, the CDR3 reads TGCAGCGTTGAAGATCAACGAGGGCGATCGGAGACCCAGTACTTC. Residues: CSVEDQRGRSETQYF. The chain is built from TRBV29-1 and TRBJ2-5; a weak D match, TRBD2 (5 bases). The V and J ends lost 0 bases and 5 bases respectively, with 16 bases between them. The CDR3 runs 15 residues. The germline CDR1 and CDR2 sequences are SQVTM and ANQGSEA.